A single sample gave rise to the 14 T cell receptor beta chains below, sequenced in a study of cytomegalovirus exposure and HLA in healthy donors. Primers for the PCR totalled 60 Vbeta and 13 Jbeta. Generated by immunoSEQ multiplex PCR, the TCRdb table keeps only in-frame clones and is missing some. Among approximately 130,000 clones listed, 70% to 80% were seen once. The sequenced material came from PBMCs. All receptors derive from a human donor in good health.

The V gene is TRBV20-1, the J gene TRBJ2-2, with 7 bases fitting TRBD2. Germline-derived CDR1 and CDR2 are DFQATT and SNEGSKA (reference sequence). The length of the CDR3 is 11 residues. V trimming: 6 bases; J trimming: 13 bases; junction bases outside the gene matches: 8. CDR3 region: CSATWTSRLFF. CDR3 sequence (DNA): TGCAGTGCGACCTGGACTAGTAGGCTGTTTTTT.

The V call is TRBV28, the J call TRBJ1-3, with TRBD1 matching over 7 bases. V lost 4 bases and J lost 2; bases outside the gene matches: 5. The CDR3 length is 15 residues. Germline V lookup: CDR1 MDHEN, CDR2 SYDVKM. As DNA, the CDR3 is TGTGCCAGCAGTTATCTCGACAGGGCTGGAAACACCATATATTTT. It yields the protein CASSYLDRAGNTIYF.

The chain links TRBV7-6 to TRBJ2-3; 9 bases line up with TRBD2. Per germline, CDR1 SGHVS and CDR2 FNYEAQ. CDR3 length: 15 residues. V gave up 5 bases and J gave up 2 bases; unmatched junction bases: 5. CDR3 sequence (DNA): TGTGCCAGCAGCACAGCGGGGGGAGTCACAGATACGCAGTATTTT. Its translation is CASSTAGGVTDTQYF.

The CDR3 DNA reads TGTGCCAGCAGCCTTTCCGGGACAGGGCTGCGGGGAAACACCATATATTTT. Translating it yields CASSLSGTGLRGNTIYF. This chain joins TRBV7-9 and TRBJ1-3, with TRBD1 identical over 9 bases. The CDR3 loop spans 17 amino acids. Germline V lookup: CDR1 SEHNR, CDR2 FQNEAQ (reference sequence). V shed 5 bases and J 4 bases; nucleotides not matched to a gene: 12. The variable domain in full, completed from reference TRBV7-9 and TRBJ1-3, reads DTGVSQNPRHKITKRGQNVTFRCDPISEHNRLYWYRQTLGQGPEFLTYFQNEAQLEKSRLLSDRFSAERPKGSFSTLEIQRTEQGDSAMYLCASSLSGTGLRGNTIYFGEGSWLTVV.

A single count supports this clone. CDR3 nucleotides: TGTGCCAGCAGACGGACAGGGGGAAGTGAAAAACTGTTTTTT. Residues: CASRRTGGSEKLFF. J is TRBJ1-4 and V is TRBV6-5; 10 bases map to TRBD1. Germline assignment: CDR1 MNHEY and CDR2 SVGAGI. The CDR3 covers 14 residues. J was trimmed by 7 bases and V by 6 bases; bases with no gene match: 5.

The chain employs TRBV29-1 and TRBJ1-6; D is perhaps TRBD1 (6 bases). The CDR3 totals 13 residues. V was pared by 5 bases and J by 5 bases, with 10 bases between. Germline loops: CDR1 SQVTM, CDR2 ANQGSEA. CDR3 protein: CSVKDSHNSPLHF. The CDR3 DNA sequence: TGCAGCGTTAAGGACAGCCATAATTCACCCCTCCACTTT.

As DNA, the CDR3 is TGCAGCGTTGAGGTGTCGAAGGACGGGACCTACGAGCAGTACTTC. Its translation is CSVEVSKDGTYEQYF. The chain has TRBV29-1 and TRBJ2-7, with a tentative D call TRBD2 (5 bases). The germline gives CDR1 SQVTM, CDR2 ANQGSEA. CDR3 length equals 15 residues. The V and J ends lost 3 bases and 2 bases respectively, with 17 bases between them.

This chain uses TRBV28 with TRBJ1-2, with TRBD1 matching over 11 bases. Germline CDR1 MDHEN, CDR2 SYDVKM. The junction had 1 base not matched to a gene; V was cut back by 1 base and J by 3 bases. The CDR3 extends over 15 amino acids. As DNA, the CDR3 is TGTGCCAGCAGTTTATTGGGACAGGGGGACTATGGCTACACCTTC. Its translation: CASSLLGQGDYGYTF.

This chain uses TRBV30 with TRBJ1-2; D is perhaps TRBD1 (6 bases). The germline V gene has CDR1 GTSNPN and CDR2 SVGIG (reference sequence). V was clipped by 1 base and J by 3 bases, with 6 bases between them. The length of the CDR3 is 12 residues. The CDR3 sequence: CAWSDRDYGYTF. The CDR3 DNA follows: TGTGCCTGGAGTGACAGGGACTATGGCTACACCTTC.

This clone came up once. The rearrangement uses TRBV20-1 and TRBJ2-5, with D possibly being TRBD2 (5 bases). CDR3 length: 11 residues. V was cut by 5 bases and J by 4 bases, with 8 bases left in between. Germline V CDR1 and CDR2: DFQATT, SNEGSKA (reference sequence). The DNA for the CDR3 is TGCAGTGCTCTAGGAGGAGAGACCCAGTACTTC. Its protein is CSALGGETQYF.

The chain links TRBV7-9 to TRBJ2-1; perhaps TRBD2 as D (5 bases). Deletions cut 5 bases from V and 6 bases from J, with 14 bases between. In germline, CDR1 is SEHNR, CDR2 FQNEAQ (reference sequence). This CDR3 is built from 14 residues. The CDR3 spells CASSPKDWTNEQFF. CDR3 in DNA: TGTGCCAGCAGCCCCAAGGACTGGACCAATGAGCAGTTCTTC.

The CDR3: CASTHTSGVKQFF. The CDR3 region has the DNA TGTGCCAGTACCCACACTAGCGGAGTTAAGCAGTTCTTC. The J gene is TRBJ2-1, the V gene TRBV19; 8 bases fit TRBD2. CDR1 is LNHDA and CDR2 is SQIVND in the germline V gene (reference sequence). The CDR3 spans 13 residues. V lost 7 bases, J lost 11 bases, and 10 bases stayed unmatched. The complete variable domain, with remaining parts taken from reference TRBV19 and TRBJ2-1, reads DGGITQSPKYLFRKEGQNVTLSCEQNLNHDAMYWYRQDPGQGLRLIYYSQIVNDFQKGDIAEGYSVSREKKESFPLTVTSAQKNPTAFYLCASTHTSGVKQFFGPGTRLTVL.

The J gene is TRBJ1-2, the V gene TRBV30, with TRBD1 matching over 7 bases. The CDR3 extends over 12 amino acids. Trimming took 3 bases from V and 6 from J; bases not matched to a gene: 4. Germline CDR1 and CDR2: GTSNPN and SVGIG (reference sequence). The CDR3 DNA is TGTGCCTGGAGGGCGACAGGGAATGGCTACACCTTC. Amino acids: CAWRATGNGYTF. The full variable domain, completed using reference TRBV30 and TRBJ1-2, is SQTIHQWPATLVQPVGSPLSLECTVEGTSNPNLYWYRQAAGRGLQLLFYSVGIGQISSEVPQNLSASRPQDRQFILSSKKLLLSDSGFYLCAWRATGNGYTFGSGTRLTVV.

The V and J genes are TRBV9 and TRBJ2-3; D unresolved. Germline CDR1 reads SGDLS; CDR2 reads YYNGEE. V lost 4 bases to trimming and J lost 2 bases, with 11 bases between them. This CDR3 spans 14 amino acids. CDR3 amino acids: CASSPRVLTDTQYF. As DNA, the CDR3 is TGTGCCAGCAGCCCCCGAGTGCTCACAGATACGCAGTATTTT.